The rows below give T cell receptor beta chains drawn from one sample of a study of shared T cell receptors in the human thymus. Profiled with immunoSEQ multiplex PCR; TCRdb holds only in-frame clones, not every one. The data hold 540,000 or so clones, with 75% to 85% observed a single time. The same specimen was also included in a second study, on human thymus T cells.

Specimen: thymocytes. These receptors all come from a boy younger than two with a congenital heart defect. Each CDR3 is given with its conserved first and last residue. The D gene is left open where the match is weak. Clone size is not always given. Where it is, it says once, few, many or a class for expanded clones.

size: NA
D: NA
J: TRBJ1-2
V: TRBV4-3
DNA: TGCGCCAGCAGCCAACCGGCGGCATGTGATGGCTACACCTTC
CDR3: CASSQPAACDGYTF

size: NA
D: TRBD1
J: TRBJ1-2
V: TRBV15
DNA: TGTGCCACCAGCAACAGGGGTCTCGCGACCTTC
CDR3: CATSNRGLATF

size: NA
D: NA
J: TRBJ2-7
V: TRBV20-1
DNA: TGCAGTGCTAGAGATCTTGCGGGGCAAAACTTC
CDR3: CSARDLAGQNF

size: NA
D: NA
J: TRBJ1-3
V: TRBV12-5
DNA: TGTGCTAGTGGTTTGGTACGGACAGCTAAAAACACCATATATTTT
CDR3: CASGLVRTAKNTIYF

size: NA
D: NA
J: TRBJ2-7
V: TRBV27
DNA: TGTGCCAGCAGTTCCGCTAGCGTATCCTCCTACGAGCAGTACTTC
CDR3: CASSSASVSSYEQYF

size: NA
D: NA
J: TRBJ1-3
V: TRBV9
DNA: TGTGCCAGCAGCGTAGAACCGGCAAGGGGGTCCTCTGGAAACACCATATATTTT
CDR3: CASSVEPARGSSGNTIYF

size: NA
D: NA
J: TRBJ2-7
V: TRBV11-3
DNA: TGTGCCAGCAGGCGCGATTACGAGCAGTACTTC
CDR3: CASRRDYEQYF

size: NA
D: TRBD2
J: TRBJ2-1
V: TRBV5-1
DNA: TGCGCCAGCAGCTTGCTGGGGAAGCGGGAGGGCCTCAGTGAGCAGTTCTTC
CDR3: CASSLLGKREGLSEQFF

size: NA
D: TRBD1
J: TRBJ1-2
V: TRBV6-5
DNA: TGTACCAGCAGCCGCCCGGGACAGGGGCTTGGCTACACCTTC
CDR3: CTSSRPGQGLGYTF

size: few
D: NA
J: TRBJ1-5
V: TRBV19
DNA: TGTGCCAGTAGTATTTGGGACACTCTTAGCAATCAGCCCCAGCATTTT
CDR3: CASSIWDTLSNQPQHF

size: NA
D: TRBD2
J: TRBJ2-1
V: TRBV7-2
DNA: TGTGCCAGCAGCTTAGCGGGGGTAAGCGGGAGGCATTCGTACAATGAGCAGTTCTTC
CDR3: CASSLAGVSGRHSYNEQFF

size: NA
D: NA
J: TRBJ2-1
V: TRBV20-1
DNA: TGCAGTGCTCAGAATGAGCAGTTCTTC
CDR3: CSAQNEQFF

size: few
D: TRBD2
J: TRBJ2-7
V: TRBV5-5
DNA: TGTGCCAGCAGTTTTCTACCAGGACTAGCGCCCTACGAGCAGTACTTC
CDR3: CASSFLPGLAPYEQYF

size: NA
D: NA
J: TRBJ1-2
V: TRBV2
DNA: TGTGCCAGCAGGGACAGAGGGTATGGCTACACCTTC
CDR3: CASRDRGYGYTF

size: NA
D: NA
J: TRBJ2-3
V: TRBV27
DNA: TGTGCCAGCAGTTTATCCCCCGCACGGGCAGATACGCAGTATTTT
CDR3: CASSLSPARADTQYF

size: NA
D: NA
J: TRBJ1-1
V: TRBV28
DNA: TGTGCCAGCAGTTTTTATGCAAAAGGGGGCACTGAAGCTTTCTTT
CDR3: CASSFYAKGGTEAFF

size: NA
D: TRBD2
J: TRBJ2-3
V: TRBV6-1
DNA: TGTGCCAGCAGTGAACTCCCTAGCGGGACATCCACAGATACGCAGTATTTT
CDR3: CASSELPSGTSTDTQYF

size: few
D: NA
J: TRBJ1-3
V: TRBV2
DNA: TGTGCCAGCAGTGATCAGCGCGGAGGGCTAAGCTCTGGAAACACCATATATTTT
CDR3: CASSDQRGGLSSGNTIYF

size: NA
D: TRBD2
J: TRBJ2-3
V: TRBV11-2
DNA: TGTGCCAGCAGCTCCTGGACTAGCGGGGGTGGGGATACGCAGTATTTT
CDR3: CASSSWTSGGGDTQYF

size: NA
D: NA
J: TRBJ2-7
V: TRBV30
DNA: TGTGCCTGGGAAAGGATCAGGGGCGGGAGTAACCCCTACGAGCAGTACTTC
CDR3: CAWERIRGGSNPYEQYF

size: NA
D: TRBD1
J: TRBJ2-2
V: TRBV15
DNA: TGTGCCACCAGCAGAGATCCGTTTGAGACAGGGATTGGAACCGGGGAGCTGTTTTTT
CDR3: CATSRDPFETGIGTGELFF

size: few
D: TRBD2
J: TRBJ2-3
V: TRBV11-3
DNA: TGTGCCAGCAGCTTAGGGGCGGCGGGAGAGGAAGCAGATACGCAGTATTTT
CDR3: CASSLGAAGEEADTQYF

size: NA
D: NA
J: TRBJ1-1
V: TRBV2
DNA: TGTGCCAGCAGGGGGGGGTTGGGGGTAGGGACTGAAGCTTTCTTT
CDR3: CASRGGLGVGTEAFF

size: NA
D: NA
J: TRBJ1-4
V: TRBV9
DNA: TGTGCCAGCAGCGTGGACACTGCAACTAATGAAAAACTGTTTTTT
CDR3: CASSVDTATNEKLFF

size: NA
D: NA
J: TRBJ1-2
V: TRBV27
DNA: TGTGCCAGCAGTCCCCGGGGAGGAGGCTACACCTTC
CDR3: CASSPRGGGYTF

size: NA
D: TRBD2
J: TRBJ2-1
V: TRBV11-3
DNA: TGTGCCAGCAGCTTAGATCAGGTAGCTAGCGGAAGACCCTACAATGAGCAGTTCTTC
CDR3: CASSLDQVASGRPYNEQFF

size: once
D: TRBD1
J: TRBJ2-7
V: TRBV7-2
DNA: TGTGCCAGCAGCTTCACCTTACAGGGGCCCTGGGACGAGCAGTACTTC
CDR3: CASSFTLQGPWDEQYF

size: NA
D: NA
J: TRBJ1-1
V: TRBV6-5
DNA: TGTGCCAGCAGAAGAGGACGAGGGAAGTACACTGAAGCTTTCTTT
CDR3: CASRRGRGKYTEAFF

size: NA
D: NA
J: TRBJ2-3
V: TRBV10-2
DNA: TGCGCCAGCAGTGAGTCGGAGTTTGTCCGAGATACGCAGTATTTT
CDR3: CASSESEFVRDTQYF

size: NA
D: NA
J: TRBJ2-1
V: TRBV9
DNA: TGTGCCAGCAGCGTAGGAGGGACTCCTACCTCCTACAATGAGCAGTTCTTC
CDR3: CASSVGGTPTSYNEQFF

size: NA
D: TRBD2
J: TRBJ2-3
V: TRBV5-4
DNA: TGTGCCAGCAGTCGCAACGGAGGGCGGGGGGCCCCTAGCACAGATACGCAGTATTTT
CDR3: CASSRNGGRGAPSTDTQYF

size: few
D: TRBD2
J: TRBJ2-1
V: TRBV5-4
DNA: TGTGCCAGCAGCGCTATAGCGGGAGAGGGCAATGAGCAGTTCTTC
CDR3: CASSAIAGEGNEQFF

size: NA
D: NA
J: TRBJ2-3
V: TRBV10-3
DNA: TGTGCCATCAGTGAATCGGGAACAGATACGCAGTATTTT
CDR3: CAISESGTDTQYF